A single sample gave rise to the 26 T cell receptor beta chains below, sequenced in a study of T cell responses to AZD1222 COVID-19 vaccine. The method was immunoSEQ multiplex PCR; TCRdb's version includes in-frame clones alone and lacks a portion of them. The sample includes about 130,000 clones, 87% of them seen just once. Here the sequenced sample was peripheral blood, taken on day 0 of AZD1222 vaccination. Source of these receptors: an adult in good health.

V and J are TRBV19 and TRBJ2-1; a weak D match, TRBD2 (6 bases). The CDR3 spans 15 residues. The V gene's germline CDR1 is LNHDA and CDR2 SQIVND (reference sequence). Between the trimmed V and J ends, which lost 3 bases and 2 bases, there was a span of 11 bases. The CDR3 DNA is TGTGCCAGTAGTATCGGGACTGTCGCCTACAATGAGCAGTTCTTC. Amino acid sequence: CASSIGTVAYNEQFF.

The chain employs TRBV5-1 and TRBJ2-1; no clear D gene. The CDR3 extends over 11 amino acids. Germline V gene data show CDR1 as SGHRS and CDR2 as YFSETQ. Trimming took 4 bases from V and 8 from J, leaving 7 bases between them. The CDR3, as DNA: TGCGCCAGCAGCCGCGTGGATGAGCAGTTCTTC. Translating gives CASSRVDEQFF. Full variable domain (rest looked up from reference TRBV5-1 and TRBJ2-1): KAGVTQTPRYLIKTRGQQVTLSCSPISGHRSVSWYQQTPGQGLQFLFEYFSETQRNKGNFPGRFSGRQFSNSRSEMNVSTLELGDSALYLCASSRVDEQFFGPGTRLTVL.

In regard to this clone: Its ends do not fully match the called genes, so a read error is possible. The J gene is TRBJ2-2, the V gene TRBV7-7; D possibly corresponds to TRBD2 (6 bases). Germline CDR1 SSHAT, CDR2 FNYEAQ (reference sequence). The CDR3 is 15 residues long. The CDR3 spells CASSLRDLGTGELFF. The CDR3, as DNA: TGTGCTAGCAGCTTAAGGGACTTGGGTACCGGGGAGCTGTTTTTT.

The genes are TRBV11-2 and TRBJ1-3; no clear D gene. The CDR3 runs 16 residues. The germline V and J ends were trimmed by 5 bases and 0 bases, with 14 bases remaining between them. CDR1 is SGHAT and CDR2 is FQNNGV in the germline V gene. The CDR3 DNA reads TGTGCCAGCAGCCCAACCCGGGGAAGCTCTGGAAACACCATATATTTT. It yields the protein CASSPTRGSSGNTIYF.

J is TRBJ1-4 and V is TRBV12-3 or TRBV12-4, with D tentatively TRBD1 (5 bases). The length of the CDR3 is 13 residues. The V and J ends lost 3 bases and 12 bases respectively, with 14 bases between them. Written as DNA, the CDR3 is TGTGCCAGCAGTTTGTTGGGACCCTGGGAACTGTTTTTT. Its protein is CASSLLGPWELFF.

The chain couples TRBV15 to TRBJ1-1; tentatively, D is TRBD1 (5 bases). Trimming removed 7 bases at V and 0 bases at J, with 15 bases between. CDR1 and CDR2 from the germline V gene are LNHNV and YYDKDF (reference sequence). The CDR3 runs 15 residues. CDR3 sequence (DNA): TGTGCCACCACCCGGGATTGGGGACTGAACACTGAAGCTTTCTTT. Its translation is CATTRDWGLNTEAFF.

V and J are TRBV7-2 and TRBJ1-2; 8 bases match TRBD1. Germline V lookup: CDR1 SGHTA, CDR2 FQGNSA. The CDR3 runs 14 residues. Germline trimming cut 4 bases from V and 8 bases from J; bases unmatched to any gene: 9. The CDR3 spells CASSSDRGSFGYTF. The CDR3 DNA sequence: TGTGCCAGCAGCTCCGACAGGGGTTCATTCGGCTACACCTTC.

CDR3 loop: CASSPGQGYQPQHF. The CDR3 DNA reads as TGTGCCAGCAGCCCGGGACAGGGCTATCAGCCCCAGCATTTT. V usage is TRBV3-1 (or the pseudogene TRBV3-2) and J usage is TRBJ1-5; 9 bases agree with TRBD1. Germline-derived CDR1 and CDR2 are LGHDT and YNNKEL (reference sequence). J was trimmed by 5 bases and V by 4 bases; bases with no gene match: 3. The CDR3 length is 14 residues.

The genes are TRBV6-2 or TRBV6-3 and TRBJ2-2; D could derive from TRBD1 or TRBD2 (5 bases each). CDR1 MNHEY and CDR2 SVGEGT come from the germline V gene. The CDR3 has 16 residues. Trimming pared 2 bases from V and 4 bases from J, leaving 14 bases between. CDR3 sequence: CASSYTAGTVTGELFF. The CDR3 DNA sequence: TGTGCCAGCAGTTACACGGCAGGGACGGTCACCGGGGAGCTGTTTTTT.

V usage is TRBV28 and J usage is TRBJ1-5; D is possibly TRBD1 (6 bases). This CDR3 contains 15 residues. CDR1 is MDHEN, CDR2 SYDVKM, per germline. Trimming removed 7 bases from V and 1 base from J, with 14 bases in between. The chain's CDR3 is CASTIQGSSNQPQHF. In nucleotides, the CDR3 is TGTGCCAGCACCATTCAGGGGTCAAGCAATCAGCCCCAGCATTTT. The full variable domain, in which reference TRBV28 and TRBJ1-5 provide the parts outside the CDR3, is DVKVTQSSRYLVKRTGEKVFLECVQDMDHENMFWYRQDPGLGLRLIYFSYDVKMKEKGDIPEGYSVSREKKERFSLILESASTNQTSMYLCASTIQGSSNQPQHFGDGTRLSIL.

This clone appeared a few times. Different DNA sequences within this sample yield the same CDR3. The chain has TRBV9 and TRBJ1-2, with a possible D match to TRBD1 (6 bases). CDR1 and CDR2 (germline): SGDLS, YYNGEE. This CDR3 spans 15 amino acids. V lost 0 bases and J 3 bases, leaving 12 bases between the germline ends. DNA for the CDR3: TGTGCCAGCAGCGTAGAGACAGGCCCTTACTATGGCTACACCTTC. Residues: CASSVETGPYYGYTF. Using reference TRBV9 and TRBJ1-2 for the parts outside the CDR3, the full variable domain is DSGVTQTPKHLITATGQRVTLRCSPRSGDLSVYWYQQSLDQGLQFLIQYYNGEERAKGNILERFSAQQFPDLHSELNLSSLELGDSALYFCASSVETGPYYGYTFGSGTRLTVV.

The chain recombines TRBV5-8 with TRBJ2-1; maybe TRBD1 (6 bases). V shed 4 bases and J shed 0 bases, with 11 bases lying between them. The CDR3 sequence is 15 residues long. Germline CDR1 and CDR2: SGHTS and YDEGEE. The CDR3 sequence is CASSPRQVSYNEQFF. The DNA of the CDR3 is TGTGCCAGCAGCCCTAGACAGGTCTCCTACAATGAGCAGTTCTTC. The whole variable domain, remainder taken from reference TRBV5-8 and TRBJ2-1, is EAGVTQSPTHLIKTRGQQATLRCSPISGHTSVYWYQQALGLGLQFLLWYDEGEERNRGNFPPRFSGRQFPNYSSELNVNALELEDSALYLCASSPRQVSYNEQFFGPGTRLTVL.

The rearrangement links TRBV27 to TRBJ1-5; D might be TRBD1 (6 bases). CDR3 length equals 17 residues. Germline-derived CDR1 and CDR2 are MNHEY and SMNVEV (reference sequence). Between the trimmed V and J ends, which lost 5 bases and 5 bases, there was a span of 22 bases. CDR3 DNA sequence: TGTGCCAGCAGTCCCCAAACAGGGATTGGACGGTATCAGCCCCAGCATTTT. Protein product: CASSPQTGIGRYQPQHF.

This clone has just a few counts. The chain joins TRBV9 to TRBJ2-5; D unresolved. The germline V gene encodes CDR1 SGDLS and CDR2 YYNGEE. CDR3 length: 16 residues. Trimming removed 3 bases from V and 4 bases from J, with 19 bases in between. The CDR3 DNA reads as TGTGCCAGCAGCGCCGTCCGCTTGACTGGGATAGAGACCCAGTACTTC. It translates to CASSAVRLTGIETQYF. Looking up the rest from reference TRBV9 and TRBJ2-5 gives the full variable domain: DSGVTQTPKHLITATGQRVTLRCSPRSGDLSVYWYQQSLDQGLQFLIQYYNGEERAKGNILERFSAQQFPDLHSELNLSSLELGDSALYFCASSAVRLTGIETQYFGPGTRLLVL.

This clone was detected only once. The rearrangement links TRBV5-1 to TRBJ2-1; the D call may be TRBD1 or TRBD2 (5 bases each). Germline values: CDR1 SGHRS, CDR2 YFSETQ. Trimming removed 0 bases from V and 7 bases from J, with 11 bases in between. CDR3 size: 14 residues. The CDR3 DNA is TGCGCCAGCAGCTTGGCCGGGGCGGTTAATGAGCAGTTCTTC. Amino acid sequence: CASSLAGAVNEQFF. Variable domain in full (rest from reference TRBV5-1 and TRBJ2-1): KAGVTQTPRYLIKTRGQQVTLSCSPISGHRSVSWYQQTPGQGLQFLFEYFSETQRNKGNFPGRFSGRQFSNSRSEMNVSTLELGDSALYLCASSLAGAVNEQFFGPGTRLTVL.

The chain carries TRBV12-3 or TRBV12-4 and TRBJ1-4; D uncertain. This CDR3 region has 13 residues. Trimming left V 7 bases short and J 2 bases short, with 8 bases between. This CDR3 is CASTSSTNEKLFF. The CDR3 DNA sequence: TGTGCCAGCACCTCCAGCACTAATGAAAAACTGTTTTTT.

This clone showed up just once. The chain joins TRBV7-9 to TRBJ1-1, with no clear D. V lost 1 base and J lost 3, with 9 bases in between. The CDR3 runs 14 residues. CDR1 SEHNR and CDR2 FQNEAQ come from the germline V gene (reference sequence). In nucleotides, the CDR3 is TGTGCCAGCAGCTTAGGCGCAGGTTACACTGAAGCTTTCTTT. Translated, it gives CASSLGAGYTEAFF. The whole variable domain, remainder taken from reference TRBV7-9 and TRBJ1-1, is DTGVSQNPRHKITKRGQNVTFRCDPISEHNRLYWYRQTLGQGPEFLTYFQNEAQLEKSRLLSDRFSAERPKGSFSTLEIQRTEQGDSAMYLCASSLGAGYTEAFFGQGTRLTVV.

This chain uses TRBV9 with TRBJ1-6; the D gene is possibly TRBD1 (5 bases). Germline V gene sequence: CDR1 SGDLS, CDR2 YYNGEE. This CDR3 is built from 15 residues. V dropped 4 bases and J dropped 5 bases, with 13 bases sitting between them. CDR3 DNA: TGTGCCAGCAGCTCGGGGCCGCGCCATAATTCACCCCTCCACTTT. As protein: CASSSGPRHNSPLHF.

This chain links TRBV27 with TRBJ2-7, with D possibly matching TRBD2 (6 bases). Germline loops: CDR1 MNHEY, CDR2 SMNVEV (reference sequence). The CDR3 sequence is 13 residues long. V was pared by 4 bases and J by 6 bases, with 13 bases between. CDR3 coding DNA: TGTGCCAGCAGTTCGACTAGTAGGGGCGAGCAGTACTTC. Amino acids: CASSSTSRGEQYF.

The chain couples TRBV19 to TRBJ1-4; 9 bases are a match to TRBD1. CDR3 length equals 16 residues. The trim removed 4 bases at V and 8 bases at J, leaving 11 bases unmatched. CDR1 and CDR2 from the germline V gene are LNHDA and SQIVND (reference sequence). CDR3: CASSTWTGTGSEKLFF. CDR3 DNA: TGTGCCAGTAGTACATGGACCGGGACAGGGAGCGAAAAACTGTTTTTT.

This clone appeared a few times. The chain carries TRBV5-6 and TRBJ1-5; D uncertain. Germline CDR1 is SGHDT and CDR2 is YYEEEE. V lost 3 bases and J 5 bases, leaving 9 bases between the germline ends. CDR3 length: 13 residues. The CDR3 is CASSSRRDQPQHF. CDR3 bases: TGTGCCAGCAGCTCCAGAAGGGATCAGCCCCAGCATTTT.

V usage is TRBV9 and J usage is TRBJ2-7; 11 bases agree with TRBD1. This CDR3 region has 15 residues. In germline, CDR1 is SGDLS, CDR2 YYNGEE. V dropped 0 bases and J dropped 4; count of bases not matched to a gene: 3. The CDR3 DNA follows: TGTGCCAGCAGCGTAGCTGGACAGGGGGCATACGAGCAGTACTTC. Amino acids: CASSVAGQGAYEQYF.

CDR3 region: CASGLVLTGRMNTEAFF. The CDR3 nucleotides are TGTGCTAGTGGTTTGGTACTTACAGGCCGCATGAACACTGAAGCTTTCTTT. The chain uses TRBV12-5 and TRBJ1-1, with a weak D call TRBD1 (5 bases). The V gene's germline CDR1 is LGHNT and CDR2 FRNRAP. This CDR3 region has 17 residues. The V and J ends lost 0 bases and 0 bases respectively, with 14 bases between them. The full variable domain, in which reference TRBV12-5 and TRBJ1-1 provide the parts outside the CDR3, is DARVTQTPRHKVTEMGQEVTMRCQPILGHNTVFWYRQTMMQGLELLAYFRNRAPLDDSGMPKDRFSAEMPDATLATLKIQPSEPRDSAVYFCASGLVLTGRMNTEAFFGQGTRLTVV.

There are a few counts of this clone. The CDR3 DNA follows: TGTGCCAGCAGCCCAGGAGGTCTAGCGGCCGCCACCGGGGAGCTGTTTTTT. Translated: CASSPGGLAAATGELFF. This chain joins TRBV7-3 and TRBJ2-2, with 7 bases aligning to TRBD2. The ends lost 5 bases at V and 4 bases at J; junction bases unmatched: 13. From germline, CDR1 is SGHTA and CDR2 FQGTGA. The CDR3 spans 17 residues.

Points on this clone: Mismatch with germline at one junction end may stem from a read error. The rearrangement uses TRBV7-7 and TRBJ2-7; tentative D call: TRBD2 (7 bases). CDR1 and CDR2 from the germline V gene are SSHAT and FNYEAQ (reference sequence). The CDR3 runs 18 residues. This CDR3 is CASSWGGRQTERSYEQYF. CDR3 bases: TGTGCTAGCAGCTGGGGGGGCAGACAGACAGAGCGGTCCTACGAGCAGTACTTC.

The V call is TRBV2, the J call TRBJ2-7; D is uncertain. The V gene lost 3 bases and the J gene lost 6 bases, with 12 bases spanning the gap. The CDR3 totals 13 residues. Germline CDR1 SNHLY, CDR2 FYNNEI. The CDR3 reads CASSEEPVSEQYF. DNA for the CDR3: TGTGCCAGCAGTGAGGAGCCCGTGAGCGAGCAGTACTTC.